These T cell receptor beta chains were read from a single sample in a study of T cell responses to AZD1222 COVID-19 vaccine. TCRdb's copy holds only in-frame clones and misses some; the assay was immunoSEQ multiplex PCR. The sample carries 160,000 or so clones, about 89% recorded once. This specimen consisted of peripheral blood, obtained on day 0 of AZD1222 vaccination. These receptors originate from an adult in good health. The CDR3 runs from the conserved cysteine through the conserved F or W. A D gene is named only where the DNA matches it firmly. The size entry is marked missing in some rows and otherwise reads once, few, many or a size class.

D: NA; V: TRBV7-9; size: NA; J: TRBJ1-2; DNA: TGTGCCAGCAGCTTAGGAGTTGGGGTTGGCTACACCTTC; CDR3: CASSLGVGVGYTF
D: NA; V: TRBV29-1; size: NA; J: TRBJ1-5; DNA: TGCAGCGTTCGGGGAGCTAATCAGCCCCAGCATTTT; CDR3: CSVRGANQPQHF
D: TRBD2; V: TRBV5-1; size: NA; J: TRBJ2-1; DNA: TGCGCCAGCAGCTTGGGGGCGGGAGATAAATTCTTC; CDR3: CASSLGAGDKFF
D: NA; V: TRBV3-1/TRBV3-2; size: NA; J: TRBJ1-2; DNA: TGTGCCAGCAGCCCCCGGGACGGCTATGGCTACACCTTC; CDR3: CASSPRDGYGYTF
D: NA; V: TRBV6-1; size: NA; J: TRBJ2-1; DNA: TGTGCCAGCAGTGAACAGGGTCAGGGGGGGCAGTTCTTC; CDR3: CASSEQGQGGQFF
D: TRBD2; V: TRBV4-2; size: NA; J: TRBJ2-7; DNA: TGTGCCAGCAGCCAAGCACTAGCGGGAGATGGCTACGAGCAGTACTTC; CDR3: CASSQALAGDGYEQYF
D: NA; V: TRBV4-3; size: NA; J: TRBJ2-1; DNA: TGCGCCAGCAGCCAAGATCCCAGAGGGGCTCGAGAGCAGTTCTTC; CDR3: CASSQDPRGAREQFF
D: NA; V: TRBV4-1; size: NA; J: TRBJ2-7; DNA: TGCGCCAGCAGCCAAGGAGTAGGGGAGCAGTACTTC; CDR3: CASSQGVGEQYF
D: NA; V: TRBV3-1/TRBV3-2; size: NA; J: TRBJ1-2; DNA: TGTGCCAGCAGCCTAAAAGGGGGGGCACCCTACGGCTACACCTTC; CDR3: CASSLKGGAPYGYTF
D: TRBD2; V: TRBV4-3; size: NA; J: TRBJ2-2; DNA: TGCGCCAGCAGCCAAGATCTAGCGGGAGTGGCTGGGGAGCTGTTTTTT; CDR3: CASSQDLAGVAGELFF
D: NA; V: TRBV4-2; size: NA; J: TRBJ1-1; DNA: TGCGCCAGCACCAAGGAGAGAGAAGCTTTCTTT; CDR3: CASTKEREAFF
D: TRBD1; V: TRBV19; size: NA; J: TRBJ2-3; DNA: TGTGCCAGTAGTCCAACCGGGACAGGGGGCTATGGAGATACGCAGTATTTT; CDR3: CASSPTGTGGYGDTQYF
D: NA; V: TRBV9; size: NA; J: TRBJ1-1; DNA: TGTGCCAGCAGCGAACAGGGAAGGGTGGGCACTGAAGCTTTCTTT; CDR3: CASSEQGRVGTEAFF
D: NA; V: TRBV15; size: NA; J: TRBJ1-1; DNA: TGTGCCACCAGCAGAGATCCTCAGGGGCCGAACACTGAAGCTTTCTTT; CDR3: CATSRDPQGPNTEAFF
D: NA; V: TRBV28; size: NA; J: TRBJ1-4; DNA: TGTGCCAGCAGGCCGGGGGGCACTAATGAAAAACTGTTTTTT; CDR3: CASRPGGTNEKLFF
D: TRBD1; V: TRBV7-9; size: few; J: TRBJ2-7; DNA: TGTGCCAGCAGCTTGATGACAGGGGCCTACGAGCAGTACTTC; CDR3: CASSLMTGAYEQYF
D: NA; V: TRBV6-6; size: NA; J: TRBJ2-5; DNA: TGTGCCAGCAGTTACGAAGCCCGACGGGGCGAGACCCAGTACTTC; CDR3: CASSYEARRGETQYF
D: NA; V: TRBV14; size: NA; J: TRBJ1-2; DNA: TGTGCCAGCAGCCAAGACAGGGGCAGGTATGGCTACACCTTC; CDR3: CASSQDRGRYGYTF
D: NA; V: TRBV21-1; size: NA; J: TRBJ2-3; DNA: TGTGCCAGCCGCGGACAGGGCTACACAGATACGCAGTATTTT; CDR3: CASRGQGYTDTQYF
D: NA; V: TRBV2; size: NA; J: TRBJ1-3; DNA: TGTGCCAGCAGCGCGGACGGGAGGACTGGAAACACCATATATTTT; CDR3: CASSADGRTGNTIYF
D: NA; V: TRBV7-6; size: NA; J: TRBJ2-1; DNA: TGTGCCAGCAGCCGACCTCTAGACAATGAGCAGTTCTTC; CDR3: CASSRPLDNEQFF
D: NA; V: TRBV5-1; size: NA; J: TRBJ2-3; DNA: TGCGCCAGCAGCTTGGGGATGGTTGGTGTAAGCGGCACAGATACGCAGTATTTT; CDR3: CASSLGMVGVSGTDTQYF
D: TRBD1; V: TRBV9; size: once; J: TRBJ1-6; DNA: TGTGCCAGCAGCGGACAGGGGGTATTCTCACCCCTCCACTTT; CDR3: CASSGQGVFSPLHF
D: NA; V: TRBV6-5; size: NA; J: TRBJ1-1; DNA: TGTGCCTCGACCACCACAGTGAACACTGAAGCTTTCTTT; CDR3: CASTTTVNTEAFF
D: NA; V: TRBV2; size: NA; J: TRBJ1-1; DNA: TGTGCCCACACCAAGGACTTGAACACTGAAGCTTTCTTT; CDR3: CAHTKDLNTEAFF
D: TRBD1; V: TRBV7-8; size: NA; J: TRBJ1-4; DNA: TGTGCCAGCAGAAGCCGAGGACAGGCAACTAATGAAAAACTGTTTTTT; CDR3: CASRSRGQATNEKLFF
D: TRBD2; V: TRBV19; size: NA; J: TRBJ2-7; DNA: TGTGCCAGTAGTATCGGGCCAGCGGGGGCCTACGAGCAGTACTTC; CDR3: CASSIGPAGAYEQYF
D: NA; V: TRBV7-3; size: NA; J: TRBJ1-1; DNA: TGTGCCAGCACCCTTGGTGTGGGGGGGAACACTGAAGCTTTCTTT; CDR3: CASTLGVGGNTEAFF
D: NA; V: TRBV5-1; size: NA; J: TRBJ2-1; DNA: TGCGCCAGCAGCTTGGGGGGAGGAAACTACAATGAGCAGTTCTTC; CDR3: CASSLGGGNYNEQFF
D: NA; V: TRBV2; size: NA; J: TRBJ1-4; DNA: TGTGCCAGCAGTGAGAGACGCACTAATGAAAAACTGTTTTTT; CDR3: CASSERRTNEKLFF
D: NA; V: TRBV28; size: NA; J: TRBJ1-1; DNA: TGTGCCAGCACCCTAGAAGGGACCAATGCTTTCTTT; CDR3: CASTLEGTNAFF
D: NA; V: TRBV7-8; size: NA; J: TRBJ2-6; DNA: TGTGCCAGCAGCTTAGAAGGAGTCTCTGGGGCCAACGTCCTGACTTTC; CDR3: CASSLEGVSGANVLTF
D: NA; V: TRBV7-2; size: once; J: TRBJ1-2; DNA: TGTGCCAGCAGCTTCGCCACAGAGAACTATGGCTACACCTTC; CDR3: CASSFATENYGYTF
D: NA; V: TRBV30; size: NA; J: TRBJ1-4; DNA: TGTGCCTGGAGTGGGGCCGTACGAGAAAAACTGTTTTTT; CDR3: CAWSGAVREKLFF
D: TRBD1; V: TRBV3-1/TRBV3-2; size: NA; J: TRBJ1-1; DNA: TGTGCCGCCACAGGGACAGGTGAAGCTTTCTTT; CDR3: CAATGTGEAFF
D: NA; V: TRBV19; size: NA; J: TRBJ2-2; DNA: TGTGCCAGTAGTTCCCGGACTGAGGGCACCGGGGAGCTGTTTTTT; CDR3: CASSSRTEGTGELFF
D: NA; V: TRBV6-1; size: few; J: TRBJ1-2; DNA: TGTGCCAGCAGTGAACTAGGCCCAGGACGTTATGGCTACACCTTC; CDR3: CASSELGPGRYGYTF
D: NA; V: TRBV24-1; size: NA; J: TRBJ2-3; DNA: TGTGCCACCGGAATTGGGGGGGCCGGGGCAGATACGCAGTATTTT; CDR3: CATGIGGAGADTQYF
D: NA; V: TRBV18; size: NA; J: TRBJ1-3; DNA: TGTGCCAGCTCACCTTCGACGGACTCTGGAAACACCATATATTTT; CDR3: CASSPSTDSGNTIYF
D: NA; V: TRBV7-2; size: NA; J: TRBJ2-1; DNA: TGTGCCAGCAGCCCGGGAGCCGGGCAGTTCTTC; CDR3: CASSPGAGQFF
D: NA; V: TRBV7-2; size: NA; J: TRBJ1-5; DNA: TGTGCCAGCAGCTTAGAGGGCCCGGTCAATCAGCCCCAGCATTTT; CDR3: CASSLEGPVNQPQHF